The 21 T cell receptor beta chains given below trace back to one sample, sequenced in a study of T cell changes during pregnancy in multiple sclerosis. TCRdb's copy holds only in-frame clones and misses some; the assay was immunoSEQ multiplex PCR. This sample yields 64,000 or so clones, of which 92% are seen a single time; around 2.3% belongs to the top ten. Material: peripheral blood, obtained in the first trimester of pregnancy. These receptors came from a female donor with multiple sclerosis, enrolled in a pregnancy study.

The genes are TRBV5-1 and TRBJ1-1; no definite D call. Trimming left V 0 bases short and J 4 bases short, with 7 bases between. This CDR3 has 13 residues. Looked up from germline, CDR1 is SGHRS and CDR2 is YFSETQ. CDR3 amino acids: CASSLGGATEAFF. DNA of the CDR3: TGCGCCAGCAGCTTGGGGGGAGCCACTGAAGCTTTCTTT.

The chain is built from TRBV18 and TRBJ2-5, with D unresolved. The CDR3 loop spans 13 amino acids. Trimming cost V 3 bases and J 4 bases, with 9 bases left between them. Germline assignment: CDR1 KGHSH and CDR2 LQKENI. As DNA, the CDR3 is TGTGCCAGCTCACCTCGACTCCGAGAGACCCAGTACTTC. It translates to CASSPRLRETQYF.

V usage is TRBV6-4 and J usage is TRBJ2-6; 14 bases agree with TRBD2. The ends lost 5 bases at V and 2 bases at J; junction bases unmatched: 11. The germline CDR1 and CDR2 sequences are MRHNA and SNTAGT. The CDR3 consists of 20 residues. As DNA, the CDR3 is TGTGCCAGCAGTCAGGCCGGACTAGCGGGAGGACAACCTGGGGCCAACGTCCTGACTTTC. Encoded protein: CASSQAGLAGGQPGANVLTF.

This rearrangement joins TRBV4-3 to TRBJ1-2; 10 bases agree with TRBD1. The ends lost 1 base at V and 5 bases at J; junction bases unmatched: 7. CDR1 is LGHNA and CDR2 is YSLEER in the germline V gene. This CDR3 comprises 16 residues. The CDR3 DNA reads TGCGCCAGCAGCCAAGGGGGACAGGGGAGTCCGTATGGCTACACCTTC. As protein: CASSQGGQGSPYGYTF.

The CDR3 protein is CASSPHRGDLTGYTF. CDR3 nucleotides: TGTGCCAGCAGCCCACACAGGGGAGACCTCACTGGCTACACCTTC. The chain uses TRBV9 and TRBJ1-2; 7 nucleotides line up with TRBD1. With V trimmed by 4 bases and J by 7 bases, 13 bases remained unmatched. The CDR3 runs 15 residues. CDR1 and CDR2 from the germline V gene are SGDLS and YYNGEE.

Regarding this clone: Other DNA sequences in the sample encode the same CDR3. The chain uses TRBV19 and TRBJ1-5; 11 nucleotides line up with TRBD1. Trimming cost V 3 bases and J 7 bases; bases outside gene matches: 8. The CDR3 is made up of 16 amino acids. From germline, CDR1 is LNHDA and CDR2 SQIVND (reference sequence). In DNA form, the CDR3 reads TGTGCCAGTAGTATCCCCGGACAGGGGGCAAGGCAGCCCCAGCATTTT. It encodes CASSIPGQGARQPQHF.

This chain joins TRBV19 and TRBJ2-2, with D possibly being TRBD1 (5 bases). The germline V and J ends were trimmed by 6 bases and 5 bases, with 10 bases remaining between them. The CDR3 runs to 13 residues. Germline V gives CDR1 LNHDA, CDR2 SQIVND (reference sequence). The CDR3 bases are TGTGCCAGTAGCCAGGGCAGAACCGGGGAGCTGTTTTTT. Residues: CASSQGRTGELFF.

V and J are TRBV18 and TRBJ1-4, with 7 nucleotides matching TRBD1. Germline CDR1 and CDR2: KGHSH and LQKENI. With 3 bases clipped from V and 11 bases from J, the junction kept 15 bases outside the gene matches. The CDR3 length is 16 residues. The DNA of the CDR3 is TGTGCCAGCTCACCGAAGCGGACAGGTTCTACGGGGAAACTGTTTTTT. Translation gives CASSPKRTGSTGKLFF.

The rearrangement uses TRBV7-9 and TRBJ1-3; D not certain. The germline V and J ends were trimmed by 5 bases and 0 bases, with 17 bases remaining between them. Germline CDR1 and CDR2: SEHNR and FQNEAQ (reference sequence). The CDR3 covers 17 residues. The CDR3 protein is CASSPRVRDGSGNTIYF. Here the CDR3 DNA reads TGTGCCAGCAGCCCTCGGGTCAGAGACGGCTCTGGAAACACCATATATTTT. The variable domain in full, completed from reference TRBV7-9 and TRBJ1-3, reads DTGVSQNPRHKITKRGQNVTFRCDPISEHNRLYWYRQTLGQGPEFLTYFQNEAQLEKSRLLSDRFSAERPKGSFSTLEIQRTEQGDSAMYLCASSPRVRDGSGNTIYFGEGSWLTVV.

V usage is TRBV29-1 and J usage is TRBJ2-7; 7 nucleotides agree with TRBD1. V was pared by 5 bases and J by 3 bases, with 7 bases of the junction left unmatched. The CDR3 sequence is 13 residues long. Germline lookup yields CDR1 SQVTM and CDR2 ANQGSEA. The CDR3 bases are TGCAGCGTTTCAGGGGGACCCCTCTACGAGCAGTACTTC. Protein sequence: CSVSGGPLYEQYF.

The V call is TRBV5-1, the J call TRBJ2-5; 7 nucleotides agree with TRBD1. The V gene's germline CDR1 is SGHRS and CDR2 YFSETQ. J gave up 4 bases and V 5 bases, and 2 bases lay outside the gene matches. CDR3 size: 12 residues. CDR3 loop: CASSSGGETQYF. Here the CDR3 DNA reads TGCGCCAGCAGTTCAGGGGGAGAGACCCAGTACTTC.

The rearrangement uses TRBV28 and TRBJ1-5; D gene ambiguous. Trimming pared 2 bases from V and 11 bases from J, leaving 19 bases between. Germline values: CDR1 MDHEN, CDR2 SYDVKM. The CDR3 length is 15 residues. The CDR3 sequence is CASSLRFGGSGTQHF. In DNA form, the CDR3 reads TGTGCCAGCAGTTTAAGATTCGGAGGGAGCGGAACCCAGCATTTT.

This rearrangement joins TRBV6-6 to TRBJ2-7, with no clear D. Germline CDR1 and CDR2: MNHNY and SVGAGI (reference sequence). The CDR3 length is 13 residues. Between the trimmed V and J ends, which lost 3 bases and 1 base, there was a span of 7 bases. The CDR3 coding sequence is TGTGCCAGCAGTTATGGCGGTTCCTACGAGCAGTACTTC. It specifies CASSYGGSYEQYF.

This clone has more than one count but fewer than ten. This CDR3 is CASSYRQAGEAFF. The CDR3 DNA is TGTGCCAGCAGTTACAGACAGGCTGGTGAAGCTTTCTTT. The gene calls are TRBV6-5 and TRBJ1-1, with D perhaps TRBD1 (6 bases). The CDR3 runs 13 residues. The ends were cut back, 2 bases at V and 7 bases at J, with 11 bases in the middle. CDR1 and CDR2 from the germline V gene are MNHEY and SVGAGI.

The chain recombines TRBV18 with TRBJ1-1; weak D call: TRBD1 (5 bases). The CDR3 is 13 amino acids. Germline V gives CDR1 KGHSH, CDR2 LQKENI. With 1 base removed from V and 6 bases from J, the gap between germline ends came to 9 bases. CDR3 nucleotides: TGTGCCAGCTCACCACTCTCGGGGGCTGAAGCTTTCTTT. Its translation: CASSPLSGAEAFF. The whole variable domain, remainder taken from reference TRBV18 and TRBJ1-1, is NAGVMQNPRHLVRRRGQEARLRCSPMKGHSHVYWYRQLPEEGLKFMVYLQKENIIDESGMPKERFSAEFPKEGPSILRIQQVVRGDSAAYFCASSPLSGAEAFFGQGTRLTVV.

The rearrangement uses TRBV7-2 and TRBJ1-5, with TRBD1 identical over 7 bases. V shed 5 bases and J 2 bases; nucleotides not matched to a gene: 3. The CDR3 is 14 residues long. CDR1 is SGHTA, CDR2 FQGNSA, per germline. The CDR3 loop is CASSRQGGNQPQHF. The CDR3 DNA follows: TGTGCCAGCAGCCGACAGGGAGGCAATCAGCCCCAGCATTTT.

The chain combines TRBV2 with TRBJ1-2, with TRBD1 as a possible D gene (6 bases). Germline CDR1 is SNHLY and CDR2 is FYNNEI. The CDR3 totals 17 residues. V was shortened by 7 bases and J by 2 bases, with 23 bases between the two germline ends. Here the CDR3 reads CASKRDNRAILNYGYTF. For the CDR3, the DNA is TGTGCCAGCAAACGGGACAACAGAGCCATTCTCAACTATGGCTACACCTTC.

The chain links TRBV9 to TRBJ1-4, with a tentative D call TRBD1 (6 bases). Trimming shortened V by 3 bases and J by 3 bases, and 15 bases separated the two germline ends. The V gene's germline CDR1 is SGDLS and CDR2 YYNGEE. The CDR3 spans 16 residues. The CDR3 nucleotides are TGTGCCAGCAGCGCCAGAGGAGGGGGGGCTAATGAAAAACTGTTTTTT. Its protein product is CASSARGGGANEKLFF.

CDR3 sequence reads: CASSEYQVTDTQYF. Written as DNA, the CDR3 is TGTGCCAGCAGTGAATATCAGGTCACAGATACGCAGTATTTT. The chain links TRBV25-1 to TRBJ2-3; D call uncertain. This CDR3 contains 14 residues. The V gene lost 0 bases and the J gene lost 2 bases, with 6 bases spanning the gap. The germline CDR1 and CDR2 sequences are MGHDK and SYGVNS.

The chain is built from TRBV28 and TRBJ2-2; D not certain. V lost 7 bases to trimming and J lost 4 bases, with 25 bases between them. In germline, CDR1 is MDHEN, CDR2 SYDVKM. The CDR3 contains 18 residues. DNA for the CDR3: TGTGCCAGCACCACCCGGTACAAAACTATGCGTGTCACCGGGGAGCTGTTTTTT. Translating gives CASTTRYKTMRVTGELFF.

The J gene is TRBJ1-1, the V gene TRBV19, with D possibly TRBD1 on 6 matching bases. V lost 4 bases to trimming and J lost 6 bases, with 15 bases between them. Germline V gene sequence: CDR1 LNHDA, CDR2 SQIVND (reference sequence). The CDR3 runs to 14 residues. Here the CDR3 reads CASSTRQDIAEAFF. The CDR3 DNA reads TGTGCCAGTAGTACCCGACAGGATATCGCTGAAGCTTTCTTT.